This T cell receptor beta chain was found in a study of blood T cell repertoires in COVID-19. Here immunoSEQ multiplex PCR was the method, and the copy in TCRdb shows in-frame clones only, minus some. The sample shows 330,000 or so clones, 80% to 95% of them seen only once. Germline CDR1 MDHEN, CDR2 SYDVKM. This CDR3 is 14 amino acids long. V lost 4 bases, J lost 7 bases, and 13 bases lay in between. J is TRBJ2-2 and V is TRBV28; D is possibly TRBD1 (5 bases). The sequence was obtained from a woman aged 25-40 years who had recovered from COVID-19. Sequencing was performed on PBMCs or T cells enriched from blood (not recorded which). CDR3 loop: CASSSRNTGGELFF. Written as DNA, the CDR3 is TGTGCCAGCAGTTCTAGAAACACAGGCGGGGAGCTGTTTTTT.